This T cell receptor beta chain was sequenced for a study of blood T cell repertoires in COVID-19. Here immunoSEQ multiplex PCR was the method, and the copy in TCRdb shows in-frame clones only, minus some. The sample yields roughly 16,000 clones, around 88% seen once. J gave up 4 bases and V 8 bases, and 3 bases lay outside the gene matches. This CDR3 is 11 amino acids long. Germline CDR1 reads DFQATT; CDR2 reads SNEGSKA (reference sequence). The TCR comes from a human donor in a cohort sampled during active COVID-19. The V call is TRBV20-1, the J call TRBJ2-5; TRBD1 matches at 8 bases. Sequencing was performed on peripheral blood. The CDR3 sequence: CSPGGSETQYF. The CDR3 nucleotides read TGCAGTCCAGGGGGCTCAGAGACCCAGTACTTC.